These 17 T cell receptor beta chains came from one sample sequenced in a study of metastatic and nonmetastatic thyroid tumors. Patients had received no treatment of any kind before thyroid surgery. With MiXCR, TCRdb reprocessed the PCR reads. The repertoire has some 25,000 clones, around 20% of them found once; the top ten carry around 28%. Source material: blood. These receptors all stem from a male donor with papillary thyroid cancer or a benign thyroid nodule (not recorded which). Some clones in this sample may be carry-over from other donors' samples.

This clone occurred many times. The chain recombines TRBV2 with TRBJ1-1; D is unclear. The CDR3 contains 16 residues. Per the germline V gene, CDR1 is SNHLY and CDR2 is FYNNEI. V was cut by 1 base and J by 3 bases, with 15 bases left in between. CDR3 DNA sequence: TGTGCCAGCAGTGAAGGAGAAATTGGGGTCGACACTGAAGCTTTCTTT. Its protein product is CASSEGEIGVDTEAFF.

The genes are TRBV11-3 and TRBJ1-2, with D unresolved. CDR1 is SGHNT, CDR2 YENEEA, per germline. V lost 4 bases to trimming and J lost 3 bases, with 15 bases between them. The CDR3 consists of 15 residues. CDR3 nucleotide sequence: TGTGCCAGCAGCTCGATTTCGGGTTGGGACTATGGCTACACCTTC. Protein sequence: CASSSISGWDYGYTF.

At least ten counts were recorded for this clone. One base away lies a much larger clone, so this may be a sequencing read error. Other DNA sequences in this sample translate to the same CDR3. CDR3 DNA: TGTGCCAGCAGTGAAGAGGCCTCCACCCGGGCCCACTTT. It is translated as CASSEEASTRAHF. This sequence joins TRBV6-1 and TRBJ1-6; D call uncertain. Germline V gene lookup returns CDR1 MNHNS and CDR2 SASEGT. V shed 1 base and J shed 18 bases, with 16 bases lying between them. This CDR3 region has 13 residues.

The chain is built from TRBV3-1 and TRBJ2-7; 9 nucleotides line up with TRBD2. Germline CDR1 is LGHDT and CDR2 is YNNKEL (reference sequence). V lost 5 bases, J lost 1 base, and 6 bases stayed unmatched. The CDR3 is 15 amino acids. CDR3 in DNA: TGTGCCAGCAGCTCAGGACTAGCGCGGTCCTACGAGCAGTACTTC. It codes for CASSSGLARSYEQYF.

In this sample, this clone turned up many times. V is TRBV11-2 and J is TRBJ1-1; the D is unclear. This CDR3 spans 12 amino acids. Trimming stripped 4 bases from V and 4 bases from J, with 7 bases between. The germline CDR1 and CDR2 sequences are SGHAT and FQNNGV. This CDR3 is CASSSWGTEAFF. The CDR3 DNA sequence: TGTGCCAGCAGCTCCTGGGGCACTGAAGCTTTCTTT. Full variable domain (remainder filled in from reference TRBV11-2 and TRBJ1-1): EAGVAQSPRYKIIEKRQSVAFWCNPISGHATLYWYQQILGQGPKLLIQFQNNGVVDDSQLPKDRFSAERLKGVDSTLKIQPAKLEDSAVYLCASSSWGTEAFFGQGTRLTVV.

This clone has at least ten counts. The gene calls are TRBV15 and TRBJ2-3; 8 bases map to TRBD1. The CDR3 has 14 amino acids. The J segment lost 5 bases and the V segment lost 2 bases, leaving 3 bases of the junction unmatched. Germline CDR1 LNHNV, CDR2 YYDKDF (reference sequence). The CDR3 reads CATSRQGAEDTQYF. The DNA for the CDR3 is TGTGCCACCAGCAGACAGGGGGCGGAAGATACGCAGTATTTT.

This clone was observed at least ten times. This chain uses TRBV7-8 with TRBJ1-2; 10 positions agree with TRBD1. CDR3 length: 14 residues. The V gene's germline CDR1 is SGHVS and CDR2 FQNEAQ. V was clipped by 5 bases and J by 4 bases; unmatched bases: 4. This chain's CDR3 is CASSRDRGTYGYTF. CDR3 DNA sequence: TGTGCCAGCAGCCGGGACAGGGGAACCTATGGCTACACCTTC.

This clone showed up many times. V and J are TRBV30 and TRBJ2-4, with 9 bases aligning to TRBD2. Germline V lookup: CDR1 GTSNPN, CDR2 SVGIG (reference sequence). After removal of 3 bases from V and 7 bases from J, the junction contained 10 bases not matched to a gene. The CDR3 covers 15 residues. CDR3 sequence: CAWRESGGSGNIQYF. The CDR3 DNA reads TGTGCCTGGAGAGAGAGCGGGGGGTCCGGGAACATTCAGTACTTC.

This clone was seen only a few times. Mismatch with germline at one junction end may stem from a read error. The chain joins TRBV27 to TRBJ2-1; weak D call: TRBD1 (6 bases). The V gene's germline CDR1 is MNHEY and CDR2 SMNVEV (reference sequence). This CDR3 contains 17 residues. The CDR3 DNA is TGTGCCAGCAGTTTATCATTCCGGGACAATGCTTTCAATGAGCAGTGCTTC. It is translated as CASSLSFRDNAFNEQCF.

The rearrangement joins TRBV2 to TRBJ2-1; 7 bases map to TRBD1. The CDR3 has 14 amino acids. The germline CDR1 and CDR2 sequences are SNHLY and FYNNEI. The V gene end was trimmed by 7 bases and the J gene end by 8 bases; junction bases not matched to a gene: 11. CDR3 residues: CASNQGQSWDEQFF. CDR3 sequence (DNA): TGTGCCAGCAATCAGGGACAGAGCTGGGATGAGCAGTTCTTC.

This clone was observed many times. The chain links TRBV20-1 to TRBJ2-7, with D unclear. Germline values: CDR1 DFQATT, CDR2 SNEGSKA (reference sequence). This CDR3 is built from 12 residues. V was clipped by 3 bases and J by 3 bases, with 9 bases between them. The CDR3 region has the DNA TGCAGTGCTAGGAGCAGAAACTACGAGCAGTACTTC. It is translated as CSARSRNYEQYF.

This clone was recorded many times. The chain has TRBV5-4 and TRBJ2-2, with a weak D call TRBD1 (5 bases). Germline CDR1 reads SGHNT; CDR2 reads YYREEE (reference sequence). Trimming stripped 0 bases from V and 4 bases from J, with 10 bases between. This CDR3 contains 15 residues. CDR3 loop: CASSLEGFSTGELFF. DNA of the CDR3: TGTGCCAGCAGCTTGGAGGGGTTTAGCACCGGGGAGCTGTTTTTT.

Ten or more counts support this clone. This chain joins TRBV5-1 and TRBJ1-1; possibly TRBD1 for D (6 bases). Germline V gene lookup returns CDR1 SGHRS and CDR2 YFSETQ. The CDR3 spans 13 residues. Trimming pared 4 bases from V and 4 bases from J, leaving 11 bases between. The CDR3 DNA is TGCGCCAGCAGCCTACAGGGAGCCACTGAAGCTTTCTTT. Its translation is CASSLQGATEAFF.

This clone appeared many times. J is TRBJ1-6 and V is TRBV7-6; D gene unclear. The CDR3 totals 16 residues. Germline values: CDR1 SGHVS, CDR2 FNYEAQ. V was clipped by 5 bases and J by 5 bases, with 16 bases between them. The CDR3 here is CASSQTRPENNSPLHF. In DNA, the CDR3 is TGTGCCAGCAGCCAAACCCGTCCAGAGAATAATTCACCCCTCCACTTT.

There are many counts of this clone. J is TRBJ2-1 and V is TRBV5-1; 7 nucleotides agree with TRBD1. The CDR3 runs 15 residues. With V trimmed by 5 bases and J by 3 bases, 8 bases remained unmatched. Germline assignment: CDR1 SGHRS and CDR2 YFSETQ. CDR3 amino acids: CASRIGGAGYNEQFF. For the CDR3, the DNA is TGCGCCAGCAGGATAGGGGGCGCGGGCTACAATGAGCAGTTCTTC.

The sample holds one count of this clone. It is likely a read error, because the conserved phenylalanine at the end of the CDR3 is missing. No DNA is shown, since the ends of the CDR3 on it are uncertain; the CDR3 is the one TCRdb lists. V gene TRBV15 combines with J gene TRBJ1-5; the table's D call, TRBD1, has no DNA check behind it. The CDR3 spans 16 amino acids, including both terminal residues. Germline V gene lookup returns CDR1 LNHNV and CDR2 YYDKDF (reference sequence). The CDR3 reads CATSRGTGGSNQPQHV.

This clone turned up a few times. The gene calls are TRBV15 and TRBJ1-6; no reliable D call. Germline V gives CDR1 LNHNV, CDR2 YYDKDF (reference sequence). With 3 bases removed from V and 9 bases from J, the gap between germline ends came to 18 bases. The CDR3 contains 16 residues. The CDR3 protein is CATSSDRALRGSPLHF. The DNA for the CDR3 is TGTGCCACCAGCAGCGACCGGGCCCTCCGGGGTTCACCCCTCCACTTT.